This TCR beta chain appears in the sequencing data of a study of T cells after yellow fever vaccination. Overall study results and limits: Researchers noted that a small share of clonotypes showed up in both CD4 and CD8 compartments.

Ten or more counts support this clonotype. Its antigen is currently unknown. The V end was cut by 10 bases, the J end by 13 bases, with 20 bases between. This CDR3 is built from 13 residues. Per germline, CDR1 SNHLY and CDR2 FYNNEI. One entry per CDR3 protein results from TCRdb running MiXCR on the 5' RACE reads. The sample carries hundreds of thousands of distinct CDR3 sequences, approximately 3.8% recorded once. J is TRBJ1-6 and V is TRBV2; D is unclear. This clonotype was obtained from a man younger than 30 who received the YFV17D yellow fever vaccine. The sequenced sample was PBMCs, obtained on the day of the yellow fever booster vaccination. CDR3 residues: CAKGKPPQDPLHF. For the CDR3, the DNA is TGTGCCAAGGGAAAGCCCCCCCAGGATCCCCTCCACTTT.